This T cell receptor (beta chain) was recorded in a study of brain T cells in children with intractable seizures. The data were produced by immunoSEQ multiplex PCR, yet TCRdb's version contains in-frame clones alone and is incomplete. The data show tens of thousands of clones, with approximately 94% seen just once and roughly 6.5% held by the top ten. The CDR3 has 17 residues. From germline, CDR1 is SEHNR and CDR2 FQNEAQ (reference sequence). The junction had 16 bases not matched to a gene; V was cut back by 5 bases and J by 3 bases. The chain carries TRBV7-9 and TRBJ2-7, with TRBD1 identical over 7 bases. The sequence derives from a boy aged 5 to 17 with focal cortical dysplasia and intractable seizures. Sequences were derived from peripheral blood, sampled at surgery. The CDR3 loop reads CASSPWVGQGVYYEQYF. DNA for the CDR3: TGTGCCAGCAGCCCCTGGGTAGGGCAGGGGGTTTACTACGAGCAGTACTTC.